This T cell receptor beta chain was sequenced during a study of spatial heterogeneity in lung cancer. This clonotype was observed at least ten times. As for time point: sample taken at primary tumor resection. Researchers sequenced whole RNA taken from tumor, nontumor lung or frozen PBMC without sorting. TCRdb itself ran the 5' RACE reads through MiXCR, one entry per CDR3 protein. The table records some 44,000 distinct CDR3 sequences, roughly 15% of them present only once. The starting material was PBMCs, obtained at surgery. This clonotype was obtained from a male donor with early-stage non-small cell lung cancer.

Written as DNA, the CDR3 is TGTGCCAGCAGCCCCGGACAGGGCCGCACAGATACGCAGTATTTT. This encodes CASSPGQGRTDTQYF. J is TRBJ2-3 and V is TRBV9; 8 bases align to TRBD1. The CDR3 sequence is 15 residues long. Trimming took 4 bases from V and 1 from J; bases not matched to a gene: 5. CDR1 is SGDLS and CDR2 is YYNGEE in the germline V gene.